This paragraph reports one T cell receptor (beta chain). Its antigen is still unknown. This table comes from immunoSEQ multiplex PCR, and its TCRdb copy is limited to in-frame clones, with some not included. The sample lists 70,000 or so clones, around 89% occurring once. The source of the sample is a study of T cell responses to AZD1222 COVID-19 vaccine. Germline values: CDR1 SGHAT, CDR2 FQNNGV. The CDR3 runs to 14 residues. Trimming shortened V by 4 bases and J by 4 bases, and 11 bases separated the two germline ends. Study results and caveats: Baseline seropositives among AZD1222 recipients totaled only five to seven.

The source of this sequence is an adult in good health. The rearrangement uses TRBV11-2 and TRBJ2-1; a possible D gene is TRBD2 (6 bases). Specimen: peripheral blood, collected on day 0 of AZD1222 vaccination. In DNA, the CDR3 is TGTGCCAGCAGCTCTACGACTAGGTACAATGAGCAGTTCTTC. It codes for CASSSTTRYNEQFF.